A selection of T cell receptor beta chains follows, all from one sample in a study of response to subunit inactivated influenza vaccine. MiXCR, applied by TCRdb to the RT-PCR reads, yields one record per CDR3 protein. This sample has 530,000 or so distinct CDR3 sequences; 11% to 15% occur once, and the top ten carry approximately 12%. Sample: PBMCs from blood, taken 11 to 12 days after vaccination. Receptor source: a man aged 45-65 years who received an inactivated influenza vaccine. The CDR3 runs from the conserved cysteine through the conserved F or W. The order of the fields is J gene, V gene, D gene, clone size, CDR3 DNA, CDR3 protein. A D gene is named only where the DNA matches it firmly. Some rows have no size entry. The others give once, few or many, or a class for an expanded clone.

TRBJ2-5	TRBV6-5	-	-	TGTGCCAGCAGTTACTTGTCCCGTTTTGAAGAGACCCAGTACTTC	CASSYLSRFEETQYF
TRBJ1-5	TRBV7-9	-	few	TGTGCCAGCAGCTCCGCGTTTAGCAATCAGCCCCAGCATTTT	CASSSAFSNQPQHF
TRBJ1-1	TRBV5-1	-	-	TGCGCCAGCAGCTTGGTTGGGGTTGGTGAAGCTTTCTTT	CASSLVGVGEAFF
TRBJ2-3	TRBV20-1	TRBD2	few	TGCAGTGCGCTAGCGGTTAACACAGATACGCAGTATTTT	CSALAVNTDTQYF
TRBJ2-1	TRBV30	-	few	TGTGCCTGGATTCCACCCGGGACGGGGGCTATCCTGGGCTACAATGAGCAGTTCTTC	CAWIPPGTGAILGYNEQFF
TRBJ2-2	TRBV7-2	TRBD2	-	TGTGCCAGCAGCTTAGCGGGGCTAGCGGTGAACACCGGGGAGCTGTTTTTT	CASSLAGLAVNTGELFF
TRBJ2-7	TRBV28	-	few	TGTGCCAGCAAGCCGGAGGGTCCAAGCTACGAGCAGTACTTC	CASKPEGPSYEQYF
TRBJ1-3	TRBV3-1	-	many	TGTGCCAGCAGCGCTCTATCTGGAAACACCATATATTTT	CASSALSGNTIYF
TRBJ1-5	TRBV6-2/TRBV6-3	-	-	TGTGCCAGCAGTTACGACACAGGCTCGAGCAATCAGCCCCAGCATTTT	CASSYDTGSSNQPQHF
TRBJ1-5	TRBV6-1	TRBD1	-	TGTGCCAGCACCGGGACAGGGGGCCGGCAGCCCCAGCATTTT	CASTGTGGRQPQHF
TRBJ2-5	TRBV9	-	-	TGTGCCAGCAGCGTAGGTCTAACAGGGAACTACCAAGAGACCCAGTACTTC	CASSVGLTGNYQETQYF
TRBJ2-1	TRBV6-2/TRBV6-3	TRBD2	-	TGTGCCAGCAGTTTACTAGCGGGGGCAATTAATGAGCAGTTCTTC	CASSLLAGAINEQFF
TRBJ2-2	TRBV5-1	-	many	TGCGCCAGCAGCTTGTATAACCCCACGAACACCGGGGAGCTGTTTTTT	CASSLYNPTNTGELFF
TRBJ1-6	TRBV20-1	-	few	TGCAGTGCTCCCCGGGACGGGAGGGGTAATTCACCCCTCCACTTT	CSAPRDGRGNSPLHF
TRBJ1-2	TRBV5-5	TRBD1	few	TGTGCCAGCAGCTCCTCGACAGGGCCCTTTGGGGGCTACACCTTC	CASSSSTGPFGGYTF
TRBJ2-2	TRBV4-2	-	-	TGTGCCAGCAGCCTGATGGCCGGGACTTCGAACACCGGGGAGCTGTTTTTT	CASSLMAGTSNTGELFF
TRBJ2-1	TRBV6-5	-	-	TGTGCCAGCAGTTACCCTAGAAGGGGGTCCAGTAATGAGCAGTTCTTC	CASSYPRRGSSNEQFF
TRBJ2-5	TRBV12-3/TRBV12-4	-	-	TGTGCCAGCAGACAACACACCGGGACGACCCAAGAGACCCAGTACTTC	CASRQHTGTTQETQYF
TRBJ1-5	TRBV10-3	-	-	TGTGCCATCAGTGAAGGGAGGGGTAATCAGCCCCAGCATTTT	CAISEGRGNQPQHF
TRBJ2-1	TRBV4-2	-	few	TGTGCCAGCAGCCAAGTCGAGGCGGTAGCGGATTACAATGAGCAGTTCTTC	CASSQVEAVADYNEQFF
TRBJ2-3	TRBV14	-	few	TGTGCCAGCAGCCAAGCGGCGGCCGGGACGCAGTATTTT	CASSQAAAGTQYF
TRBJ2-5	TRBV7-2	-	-	TGTGCCAGCAGCTCTTGGTCGAGGGGGGAGACCCAGTACTTC	CASSSWSRGETQYF
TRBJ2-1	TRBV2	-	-	TGTGCCAGCAGTGACTTAATGTATACTAGGGGCAATGAGCAGTTCTTC	CASSDLMYTRGNEQFF
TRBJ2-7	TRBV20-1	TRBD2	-	TGCAGTGCTACTAGCGGGAGCTCCTACGAGCAGTACTTC	CSATSGSSYEQYF
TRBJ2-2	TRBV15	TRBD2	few	TGTGCCACCAGCCCGCGGACTAGCGGCGCCGGGGAGCTGTTTTTT	CATSPRTSGAGELFF
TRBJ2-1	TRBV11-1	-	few	TGTGCCAGCAGCTTAGGGCCCGTCGGTGAGACGTGGGTCTACAATGAGCAGTTCTTC	CASSLGPVGETWVYNEQFF
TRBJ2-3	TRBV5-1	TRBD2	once	TGCGCCAGCAGACTAGCGGGAGTAGGTGATACGCAGTATTTT	CASRLAGVGDTQYF
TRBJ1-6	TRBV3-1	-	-	TGTGCCAGCAGCCAAGCGGACCGACTGGGTTCACCCCTCCACTTT	CASSQADRLGSPLHF
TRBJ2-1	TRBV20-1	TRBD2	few	TGCAGTGCTAGAGATCCGGGACTAATCTCCTACAATGAGCAGTTCTTC	CSARDPGLISYNEQFF
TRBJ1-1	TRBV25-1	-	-	TGTGCCAGCTCCGCCGGGCCCAGAGCTTTCTTT	CASSAGPRAFF
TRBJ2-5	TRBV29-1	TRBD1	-	TGCAGCGTTGAACAGGGGGATGTGACCCAGTACTTC	CSVEQGDVTQYF
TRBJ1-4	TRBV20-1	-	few	TGCAGTGGGGGGCCCCTCAATGAAAAACTGTTTTTT	CSGGPLNEKLFF
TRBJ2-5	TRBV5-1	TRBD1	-	TGCGCCAGCAGCCAGACAGGGCATCTTGAGACCCAGTACTTC	CASSQTGHLETQYF
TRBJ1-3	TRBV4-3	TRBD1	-	TGCGCCAGCAGCCAAGTCAGGGGGGGAGGAAACACCATATATTTT	CASSQVRGGGNTIYF
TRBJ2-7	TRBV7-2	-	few	TGTGCCAGCAGTGAAGGCTCATGGGACGAGCAGTACTTC	CASSEGSWDEQYF
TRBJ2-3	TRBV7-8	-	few	TGTGCCAGCAGCCCAGGGGCGGGAGGCACAGATACGCAGTATTTT	CASSPGAGGTDTQYF
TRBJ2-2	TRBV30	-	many	TGTGCCTGGAGTGTCGCCGGGGAGCTGTTTTTT	CAWSVAGELFF
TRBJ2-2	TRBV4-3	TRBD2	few	TGCGCCAGCAGGCCAAGATCTACTAGCGGGCCAGCGGGGGAGCTGTTTTTT	CASRPRSTSGPAGELFF
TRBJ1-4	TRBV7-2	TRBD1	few	TGTGCCAGCAGCAGACAGGGGGCAGAGGAAAAACTGTTTTTT	CASSRQGAEEKLFF
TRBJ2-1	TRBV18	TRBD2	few	TGTGCCAGCTCACCCCGACTAGCGTCATACAATGAGCAGTTCTTC	CASSPRLASYNEQFF
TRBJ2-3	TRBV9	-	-	TGTGCCAGCAGCGTAGACGCAATCGACGGCACAGATACGCAGTATTTT	CASSVDAIDGTDTQYF
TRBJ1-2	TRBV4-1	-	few	TGCGCCAGCAGCCAAGATCGGGGATACTATGGCTACACCTTC	CASSQDRGYYGYTF
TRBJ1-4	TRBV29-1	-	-	TGCAGCGCTGGGGGATCCGGCTTTGAAAAACTGTTTTTT	CSAGGSGFEKLFF
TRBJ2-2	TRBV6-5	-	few	TGTGCCAGCAGTTACTTTCAGGGGCTGGGAGAGAGCGAAGGGGGGGAGCTGTTTTTT	CASSYFQGLGESEGGELFF
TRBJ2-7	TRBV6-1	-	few	TGTGCCAGCAGTGTTGGCCTCGCCTACGAGCAGTACTTC	CASSVGLAYEQYF
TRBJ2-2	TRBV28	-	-	TGTGCCAGCAGTATCGACAGGTATTCGAACACCGGGGAGCTGTTTTTT	CASSIDRYSNTGELFF